This T cell receptor (beta chain) was documented in a study of cytomegalovirus exposure and HLA in healthy donors. The count of this clone is one. Both 60 Vbeta primers and 13 Jbeta primers went into the PCR. Produced via immunoSEQ multiplex PCR; TCRdb's table is partial and in-frame only. In the table there are roughly 180,000 clones, 75% to 80% of which are singletons. CDR3 size: 16 residues. V lost 1 base and J lost 0, with 9 bases in between. Germline V gene data show CDR1 as SGHVS and CDR2 as FQNEAQ. This chain joins TRBV7-8 and TRBJ1-4; D remains unclear. The receptor was derived from a female donor in good health and CMV-seronegative. Material: PBMCs. In nucleotides, the CDR3 is TGTGCCAGCAGCTTAGGATTCGGGGCAACTAATGAAAAACTGTTTTTT. Protein: CASSLGFGATNEKLFF.